These T cell receptor beta chains were read from a single sample in a study of cytomegalovirus exposure and HLA in healthy donors. Produced via immunoSEQ multiplex PCR; TCRdb's table is partial and in-frame only. The top ten clones hold 0.8% to 1% of a sample with 160,000 or so clones, around 88% of them seen once. The sample consisted of PBMCs. These receptors originate from a woman in her 30s in good health and CMV-seronegative. The CDR3 runs from the conserved cysteine through the conserved F or W. Fields, in order: D gene, V gene, clone size, J gene, CDR3 DNA, CDR3 protein. A D gene is named only where the DNA matches it firmly. The size field is filled for only some rows; it gives once, few, many or a size class.

d_gene: -; v_gene: TRBV10-2; abundance: -; j_gene: TRBJ1-1; CDR3nt: TGCGCCAGCAGTGAGTCGAGTAGAGGCGGTATGAACACTGAAGCTTTCTTT; CDR3aa: CASSESSRGGMNTEAFF
d_gene: -; v_gene: TRBV19; abundance: -; j_gene: TRBJ1-2; CDR3nt: TGTGCCAGTAGTATAGTCGACCGGGGCTATGGCTACACCTTC; CDR3aa: CASSIVDRGYGYTF
d_gene: -; v_gene: TRBV30; abundance: -; j_gene: TRBJ1-6; CDR3nt: TGTGCCTGGGCGGGTACTCTAGGGGGTGTCGGATCACCCCTCCACTTT; CDR3aa: CAWAGTLGGVGSPLHF
d_gene: TRBD2; v_gene: TRBV5-1; abundance: -; j_gene: TRBJ2-3; CDR3nt: TGCGCCAGCAGACATTCCGGGACTAGCGGCACAGATACGCAGTATTTT; CDR3aa: CASRHSGTSGTDTQYF
d_gene: TRBD2; v_gene: TRBV7-2; abundance: -; j_gene: TRBJ2-3; CDR3nt: TGTGCCAGCAGCTTAATATTTAGCGGGGGGGCCACAGATACGCAGTATTTT; CDR3aa: CASSLIFSGGATDTQYF
d_gene: -; v_gene: TRBV4-3; abundance: -; j_gene: TRBJ2-3; CDR3nt: TGCGCCAGCAGCCAAGAGTGGACAGGCACAGATACGCAGTATTTT; CDR3aa: CASSQEWTGTDTQYF
d_gene: -; v_gene: TRBV7-2; abundance: once; j_gene: TRBJ1-6; CDR3nt: TGTGCCAGCAGCTTAGTAGGGGCAGGCCTCCTCAATTCACCCCTCCACTTT; CDR3aa: CASSLVGAGLLNSPLHF
d_gene: TRBD2; v_gene: TRBV27; abundance: -; j_gene: TRBJ2-7; CDR3nt: TGTGCCAGCAGTTTCCTGACTAGCGGAGCCTCCTACGAGCAGTACTTC; CDR3aa: CASSFLTSGASYEQYF
d_gene: -; v_gene: TRBV18; abundance: -; j_gene: TRBJ2-1; CDR3nt: TGTGCCAGCTCAGGGGACTCCATTCGGAATGAGCAGTTCTTC; CDR3aa: CASSGDSIRNEQFF
d_gene: TRBD1; v_gene: TRBV18; abundance: -; j_gene: TRBJ1-5; CDR3nt: TGTGCCAGCTCACCAGAGACAGGGGGCGATCAGCCCCAGCATTTT; CDR3aa: CASSPETGGDQPQHF